This is a list of T cell receptor beta chains from one sample in a study of blood T cell repertoires in COVID-19. Some clones are missing from TCRdb's copy, which holds only in-frame ones; the method was immunoSEQ multiplex PCR. The data contain 150,000 to 200,000 clones, 87% of them seen just once; the ten biggest clones take up approximately 21%. The sample comprised peripheral blood. The receptor set was obtained from a man aged 60 to 75 with active or convalescent COVID-19. Both conserved end residues are part of each CDR3. A D gene is named only where the DNA matches it firmly. Some rows mark clone size as missing; the rest say once, few, many or name a class of expanded clone.

j_call clone_size v_call d_call cdr3_nt cdr3_aa
TRBJ1-1 . TRBV6-6 . TGTGCCAGCAGTCCCCGGGGGGCTGGGGGCACTGAAGCTTTCTTT CASSPRGAGGTEAFF
TRBJ2-5 . TRBV3-1/TRBV3-2 TRBD2 TGTGCCAGCAGCCAAGATCTAGCGGGGCAAGAGACCCAGTACTTC CASSQDLAGQETQYF
TRBJ2-3 . TRBV30 TRBD2 TGTGCCTGGAAGGAGCGGGGGGCCACAGATACGCAGTATTTT CAWKERGATDTQYF
TRBJ2-1 . TRBV2 . TGTGCCAGCAGTGTGGACAACCGCCCACTCTACAATGAGCAGTTCTTC CASSVDNRPLYNEQFF
TRBJ2-3 . TRBV12-3/TRBV12-4 . TGTGCCAGCAGTGACGACATTACAGATACGCAGTATTTT CASSDDITDTQYF
TRBJ1-2 . TRBV29-1 TRBD1 TGCAGCGTTGAACGGGACAGGGCTCGAGATGGCTACACCTTC CSVERDRARDGYTF
TRBJ1-6 . TRBV18 TRBD1 TGTGCCAGCTCACCGAGGACAGGAAATTCACCCCTCCACTTT CASSPRTGNSPLHF
TRBJ1-4 . TRBV5-1 . TGCGCCAGCAGCTTGTTCCCGGGAGGGGCTAATGAAAAACTGTTTTTT CASSLFPGGANEKLFF
TRBJ1-6 . TRBV5-1 TRBD1 TGCGCCAGCAGCTTAAGGGGACAGATTAATTCACCCCTCCACTTT CASSLRGQINSPLHF
TRBJ2-2 . TRBV2 TRBD1 TGTGCCAGCAGTGAAGCGCTTCGACAGGGTGGTTTCATCGGGGAGCTGTTTTTT CASSEALRQGGFIGELFF
TRBJ2-2 . TRBV25-1 . TGTGCCAGCAGTGCAGGGCCCGACCAGACCGGGGAGCTGTTTTTT CASSAGPDQTGELFF
TRBJ2-4 . TRBV15 . TGTGCCACCAGCAGACAGGCTGAAAACATTCAGTACTTC CATSRQAENIQYF
TRBJ2-1 . TRBV11-2 . TGTGCCAGCAGCTACAGACACAATGAGCAGTTCTTC CASSYRHNEQFF
TRBJ1-5 . TRBV6-5 . TGTGCCAGCAGTTCCTCGGGGGGAAGTTTAGATCAGCCCCAGCATTTT CASSSSGGSLDQPQHF
TRBJ2-3 . TRBV6-6 TRBD2 TGTGCCAGCCAAACTAGCGGGGGGCGGGCAGATACGCAGTATTTT CASQTSGGRADTQYF
TRBJ2-7 . TRBV5-1 . TGCGCCAGCAGCTCCGGACAGCGGACCTACGAGCAGTACTTC CASSSGQRTYEQYF
TRBJ1-2 . TRBV7-9 TRBD1 TGTGCCAGCAGCTTGGGACAGGCTATCTATGGCTACACCTTC CASSLGQAIYGYTF
TRBJ2-2 once TRBV5-1 TRBD2 TGCGCCAGCCTACAGGGGACTAGCGACACCGGGGAGCTGTTTTTT CASLQGTSDTGELFF
TRBJ1-2 . TRBV2 . TGTGCCAGCAGGGCAGGGTTAGGGGGCTACACCTTC CASRAGLGGYTF
TRBJ1-1 . TRBV11-2 . TGTGCCAGCAGCCCCCTTGGGTTTAGGGAGTGGTTGAACACTGAAGCTTTCTTT CASSPLGFREWLNTEAFF
TRBJ1-2 . TRBV10-2 TRBD1 TGCGCCAGCAGTGAGTCCTCGGGACAGGGGGCCTATGGCTACACCTTC CASSESSGQGAYGYTF
TRBJ2-7 . TRBV12-3/TRBV12-4 . TGTGCCAGCAGTTTCCGCAGTTTCTACGAGCAGTACTTC CASSFRSFYEQYF
TRBJ1-1 . TRBV9 TRBD1 TGTGCCAGCAGCGGTACAGGGGAATCCGCTGAAGCTTTCTTT CASSGTGESAEAFF
TRBJ1-2 . TRBV11-3 TRBD1 TGTGCCAGCAGCTCCTCCCCGGGCAGGGGGAAGTATGGCTACACCTTC CASSSSPGRGKYGYTF
TRBJ1-1 . TRBV27 TRBD1 TGTGCCAGCAGTTCCCACGGGACAGTTATGTTCTTCTTT CASSSHGTVMFFF
TRBJ1-2 . TRBV14 TRBD1 TGTGCCAGCAGCCCGGGACAGGGGCTCGGTAACTATGGCTACACCTTC CASSPGQGLGNYGYTF
TRBJ2-3 once TRBV5-1 TRBD1 TGCGCCAGCAGCACGTCGTACAGGGGTGACACAGATACGCAGTATTTT CASSTSYRGDTDTQYF
TRBJ2-5 . TRBV4-1 TRBD2 TGCGCCAGCAGCCGGGATCCGACTAGCGGGGGAGGAGAGACCCAGTACTTC CASSRDPTSGGGETQYF
TRBJ2-3 . TRBV27 TRBD2 TGTGCCAGCAGTTTTGGCCCGGGACTAGCGGGTAGGTGCGCGACCACAGATACGCAGTATTTT CASSFGPGLAGRCATTDTQYF
TRBJ1-1 . TRBV7-3 . TGTGCCAGCAGCTTAAGTGGAGTTGAGGGCGTGCAAACTGAAGCTTTCTTT CASSLSGVEGVQTEAFF
TRBJ1-1 . TRBV2 . TGTGCCAGCAGAGAGACCGATGGTCGGGTGACTGAAGCTTTCTTT CASRETDGRVTEAFF
TRBJ1-1 . TRBV5-6 TRBD1 TGTGCCAGCAGCCCTCGGACAGGGAACACTGAAGCTTTCTTT CASSPRTGNTEAFF
TRBJ2-5 . TRBV7-9 . TGTGCCAGCAGCCTCCCCAGGTTTCTGACAAACCAAGAGACCCAGTACTTC CASSLPRFLTNQETQYF
TRBJ1-3 . TRBV2 TRBD1 TGTGCCAGTTCAGGCAGGGGGCATGCTTTCACGGGAAACACCATATATTTT CASSGRGHAFTGNTIYF
TRBJ1-2 . TRBV7-2 TRBD1 TGTGCCAGCAGCTTTCAACAGGGGAACTATGGCTACACCTTC CASSFQQGNYGYTF
TRBJ1-4 . TRBV7-6 TRBD1 TGTGCCAGCAGCTCCTTGGGACAGCAAAATGAAAAACTGTTTTTT CASSSLGQQNEKLFF
TRBJ1-5 . TRBV6-1 . TGTGCCAGCAGTGAACGAGATCTACCCTCTCAATTCTTT CASSERDLPSQFF
TRBJ2-7 . TRBV5-1 TRBD1 TGCGCCAGCAGCCCCGGGACAGGGGGCTTGGGGGAGCAGTACTTC CASSPGTGGLGEQYF
TRBJ1-5 many TRBV19 TRBD1 TGTGCCAGTAGGTTGACAGGGGGCACCAATCAGCCCCAGCATTTT CASRLTGGTNQPQHF
TRBJ2-3 . TRBV6-4 . TGTGCCAGCAGTGACTCGCGGCCGGTGTCGAATACGCAGTATTTT CASSDSRPVSNTQYF